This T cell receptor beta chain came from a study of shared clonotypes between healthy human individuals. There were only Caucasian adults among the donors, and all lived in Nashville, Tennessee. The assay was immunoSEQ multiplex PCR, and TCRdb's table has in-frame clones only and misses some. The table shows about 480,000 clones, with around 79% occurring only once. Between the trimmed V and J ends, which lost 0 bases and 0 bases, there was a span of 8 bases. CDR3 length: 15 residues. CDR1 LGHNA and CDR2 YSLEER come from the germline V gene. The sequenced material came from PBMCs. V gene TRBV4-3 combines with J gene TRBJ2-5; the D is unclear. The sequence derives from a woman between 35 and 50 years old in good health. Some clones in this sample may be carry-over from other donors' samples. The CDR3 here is CASSQDLQYQETQYF. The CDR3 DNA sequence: TGCGCCAGCAGCCAAGATCTACAGTACCAAGAGACCCAGTACTTC.